This T cell receptor (beta chain) was captured in a study of T cell clonality in common variable immunodeficiency. Patients and controls were mostly of Caucasian heritage. Donors gave 5 to 8 ml heparinized peripheral whole blood. The table came from immunoSEQ multiplex PCR; TCRdb's copy has only in-frame clones and leaves some out. The data show 45,000 to 60,000 clones, none appearing only once, with approximately 5.9% held by the ten largest. This clone was detected ten times or more. What it binds is unknown. Read data end 3 residues before the CDR3 end; the end is taken from the germline J gene. The CDR3 sequence is 13 residues long. Unmatched junction bases numbered 4, after V lost 8 bases and J lost 5 bases. Per the germline V gene, CDR1 is WNHNN and CDR2 is SYGVQD (reference sequence). Study results and caveats: Compared with healthy controls, CVID subjects showed increased TCRbeta clonality, mostly in about a third.

This TCR came from a person aged 18-70 years in good health. V and J are TRBV10-1 and TRBJ1-5, with TRBD1 identical over 9 bases. Sequencing was performed on peripheral blood mononuclear cells. The CDR3 is CASYRTGDQPQHF. The CDR3 bases that were read are TGCGCCAGCTACCGGACAGGGGATCAGCCC.